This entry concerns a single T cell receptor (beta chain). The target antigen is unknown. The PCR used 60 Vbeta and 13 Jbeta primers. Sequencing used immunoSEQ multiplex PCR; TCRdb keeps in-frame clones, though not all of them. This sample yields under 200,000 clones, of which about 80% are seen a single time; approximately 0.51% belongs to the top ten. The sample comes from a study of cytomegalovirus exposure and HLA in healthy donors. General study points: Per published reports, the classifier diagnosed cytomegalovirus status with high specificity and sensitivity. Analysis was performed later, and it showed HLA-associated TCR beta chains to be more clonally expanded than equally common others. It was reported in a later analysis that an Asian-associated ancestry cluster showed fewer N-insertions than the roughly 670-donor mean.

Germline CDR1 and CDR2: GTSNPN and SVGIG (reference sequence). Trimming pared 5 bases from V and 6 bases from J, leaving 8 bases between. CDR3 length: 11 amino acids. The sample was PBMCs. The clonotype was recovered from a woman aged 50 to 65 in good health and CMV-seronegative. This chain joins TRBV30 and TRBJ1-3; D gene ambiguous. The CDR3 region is CAWARSNTIYF. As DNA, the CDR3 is TGTGCCTGGGCTAGGTCAAACACCATATATTTT.